Listed here are 10 T cell receptor beta chains from one sample, sequenced in a study of blood T cell repertoires in COVID-19. The repertoire was sequenced with immunoSEQ multiplex PCR; TCRdb's copy has only in-frame clones and lacks some. The sample has around 85,000 clones; about 89% are singletons. Sequenced input: PBMCs or T cells enriched from blood (not recorded which). These receptors originate from a woman aged 45-65 years with acute COVID-19.

This chain connects TRBV10-3 to TRBJ1-1; D gene uncertain. The CDR3 loop spans 16 amino acids. The V end lost 8 bases, the J end lost 1 base, and 20 bases lay between the germline ends. Germline CDR1 is ENHRY and CDR2 is SYGVKD. CDR3 sequence: CAIGLFGVGGNTEAFF. The CDR3 DNA reads as TGTGCCATCGGACTGTTTGGGGTCGGAGGGAACACTGAAGCTTTCTTT.

The chain is built from TRBV30 and TRBJ1-2, with D unresolved. The V gene lost 3 bases and the J gene lost 4 bases, with 15 bases spanning the gap. CDR3 length: 14 amino acids. Germline CDR1 and CDR2: GTSNPN and SVGIG (reference sequence). CDR3: CAWSTPSQVYGYTF. Written as DNA, the CDR3 is TGTGCCTGGAGCACCCCCTCGCAGGTCTATGGCTACACCTTC.

J is TRBJ2-1 and V is TRBV5-4; 8 bases are a match to TRBD2. CDR1 is SGHNT, CDR2 YYREEE, per germline (reference sequence). V was clipped by 2 bases and J by 4 bases; unmatched bases: 5. This CDR3 comprises 15 residues. In DNA form, the CDR3 reads TGTGCCAGCAGCTTAGGTAGCGGGGCTTACAATGAGCAGTTCTTC. Translation gives CASSLGSGAYNEQFF. Supplemented by reference TRBV5-4 and TRBJ2-1, the full variable domain reads ETGVTQSPTHLIKTRGQQVTLRCSSQSGHNTVSWYQQALGQGPQFIFQYYREEENGRGNFPPRFSGLQFPNYSSELNVNALELDDSALYLCASSLGSGAYNEQFFGPGTRLTVL.

The rearrangement links TRBV7-2 to TRBJ2-5, with TRBD2 identical over 7 bases. The germline gives CDR1 SGHTA, CDR2 FQGNSA. The CDR3 covers 16 residues. The V gene end was trimmed by 2 bases and the J gene end by 3 bases; junction bases not matched to a gene: 9. For the CDR3, the DNA is TGTGCCAGCAGCTTAAGTGTTGGGGGGGTCAAAGAGACCCAGTACTTC. The encoded protein is CASSLSVGGVKETQYF.

CDR3: CASSPNRGTGTEAFF. The CDR3 region has the DNA TGTGCCAGCAGCCCAAACAGGGGGACGGGCACTGAAGCTTTCTTT. The chain employs TRBV6-5 and TRBJ1-1, with 8 bases identical to TRBD1. Germline V gene sequence: CDR1 MNHEY, CDR2 SVGAGI. The CDR3 has 15 amino acids. V was clipped by 6 bases and J by 4 bases; unmatched bases: 10.

The J gene is TRBJ1-4, the V gene TRBV5-4; TRBD1 matches 10 bases. The V gene's germline CDR1 is SGHNT and CDR2 YYREEE (reference sequence). Unmatched junction bases numbered 2, after V lost 2 bases and J lost 4 bases. The CDR3 is 15 residues long. CDR3 sequence reads: CASSFDRGLNEKLFF. CDR3 DNA: TGTGCCAGCAGCTTCGACAGGGGGCTTAATGAAAAACTGTTTTTT.

This clone has just one count. The chain uses TRBV13 and TRBJ1-2; unclear D gene. The V end was cut by 6 bases, the J end by 6 bases, with 14 bases between. Germline CDR1 reads PRHDT; CDR2 reads FYEKMQ (reference sequence). There are 13 residues in the CDR3. CDR3 DNA: TGTGCCAGCAGAGTACGCGGGGAAAATGGCTACACCTTC. Amino acids: CASRVRGENGYTF.

This chain connects TRBV3-1 (or the pseudogene TRBV3-2) to TRBJ1-3; no definite D call. The germline gives CDR1 LGHDT, CDR2 YNNKEL (reference sequence). V lost 1 base, J lost 0 bases, and 7 bases lay in between. This CDR3 has 15 amino acids. CDR3 region: CASSQVASSGNTIYF. The CDR3 DNA reads as TGTGCCAGCAGCCAAGTGGCCAGCTCTGGAAACACCATATATTTT.

This chain joins TRBV29-1 and TRBJ2-2; the D gene is possibly TRBD1 (6 bases). Trimming took 2 bases from V and 6 from J, leaving 13 bases between them. The germline V gene encodes CDR1 SQVTM and CDR2 ANQGSEA. This CDR3 has 14 residues. CDR3 sequence: CSVERPGAPGELFF. The CDR3 bases are TGCAGCGTTGAAAGACCAGGGGCTCCCGGGGAGCTGTTTTTT.

This chain links TRBV30 with TRBJ2-1; 7 positions agree with TRBD2. V trimming: 1 base; J trimming: 0 bases; junction bases outside the gene matches: 6. Germline loops: CDR1 GTSNPN, CDR2 SVGIG (reference sequence). The CDR3 is 16 amino acids. CDR3: CAWSAAQRGSYNEQFF. The CDR3 DNA follows: TGTGCCTGGAGTGCCGCCCAGCGGGGCTCCTACAATGAGCAGTTCTTC.